These T cell receptor beta chains were read from a single sample in a study of cytotoxic CD8 clonotypes in ibrutinib-treated CLL. Assay used: immunoSEQ multiplex PCR; TCRdb lists only in-frame clones, some missing. The repertoire holds some 61,000 clones, approximately 70% seen once, with around 5.8% in the top ten. The sample in question was PBMCs, obtained after 12 months of ibrutinib treatment. All receptors come from a human donor with chronic lymphocytic leukemia. Both conserved end residues are part of each CDR3. The D gene is left open where the match is weak. Part of the rows lack a size; the others show once, few, many or a class for expanded clones.

cdr3_nt cdr3_aa clone_size d_call j_call cdr3_length v_call
TGTGCCAGCAGCCTCCACCCGAGCTCCTACGAGCAGTACTTC CASSLHPSSYEQYF - - TRBJ2-7 14 TRBV7-9
TGCGCCAGCAGCTTGAATTCCGGGACACCCTACGAGCAGTACTTC CASSLNSGTPYEQYF medium-sized - TRBJ2-7 15 TRBV5-1
TGTGCCAGCAGTTTTAACGCAGACCTCTATGGCTACACCTTC CASSFNADLYGYTF few - TRBJ1-2 14 TRBV28
TGTGCCAGCAGGAACCCGAAGGTCGGCGGCTACACCTTC CASRNPKVGGYTF - - TRBJ1-2 13 TRBV28
TGTGCCAGCAGCTTAGCGTTGGGGCATTTGGGCTACGAGCAGTACTTC CASSLALGHLGYEQYF - - TRBJ2-7 16 TRBV11-2
TGTGCCAGCAGTTACACCGGACTCACTAACTATGGCTACACCTTC CASSYTGLTNYGYTF - - TRBJ1-2 15 TRBV6-5
TGTGCCAGCAGCCCAGCTGGGGGCGCGAACGACCAAGAGACCCAGTACTTC CASSPAGGANDQETQYF - - TRBJ2-5 17 TRBV7-3
TGTGCCAGCAGTCCGTCCGGGACAGGGTTCTACGAGCAGTACTTC CASSPSGTGFYEQYF - TRBD1 TRBJ2-7 15 TRBV27
TGTGCCAGCACCCCTCGGGGGGGGAACACCGGGGAGCTGTTTTTT CASTPRGGNTGELFF few TRBD2 TRBJ2-2 15 TRBV5-4
TGTGCCAGCAGCTTAGCCGGGGGCGCCGGCACTGAAGCTTTCTTT CASSLAGGAGTEAFF - - TRBJ1-1 15 TRBV13
TGCGCCAGCAGCCAATATTTGGGGCCCCTCTACGAGCAGTACTTC CASSQYLGPLYEQYF - - TRBJ2-7 15 TRBV4-3
TGTGCCAGCAGCCTACTGATGGGTCGGGACAGGAGGAACAATGAGCAGTTCTTC CASSLLMGRDRRNNEQFF - TRBD1 TRBJ2-1 18 TRBV4-2
TGTGCCAGTACCTTGACAGGCATGAACACTGAAGCTTTCTTT CASTLTGMNTEAFF - - TRBJ1-1 14 TRBV19
TGTGCCAGCAGCCCACTACTAGCGGGGGCCGGGGATACGCAGTATTTT CASSPLLAGAGDTQYF - TRBD2 TRBJ2-3 16 TRBV14
TGTGCCAGCAGTACCCGGACTAGCGGGGAATACGAGCAGTACTTC CASSTRTSGEYEQYF - TRBD2 TRBJ2-7 15 TRBV28
TGTGCCAGCAGCCAAGAATCAGGGGGCATCGGGGAGCTGTTTTTT CASSQESGGIGELFF - TRBD1 TRBJ2-2 15 TRBV4-2
TGTGCCAGCTCACCACAGGGGAGGAGTGGCTACACCTTC CASSPQGRSGYTF - - TRBJ1-2 13 TRBV18
TGTGCCAGCAGTGAAGAGGGGACAGATACCGGGGAGCTGTTTTTT CASSEEGTDTGELFF - TRBD1 TRBJ2-2 15 TRBV6-1
TGTGCCAGCGGGCAAGTGGGAGGGTATAATTCACCCCTCCACTTT CASGQVGGYNSPLHF few - TRBJ1-6 15 TRBV27
TGTGCCAGCTCACCACCAGGGAAGGTGAATACTGAAGCTTTCTTT CASSPPGKVNTEAFF - - TRBJ1-1 15 TRBV18
TGCGCCAGCAGCTTATCAGGGACACAAGAGACCCAGTACTTC CASSLSGTQETQYF - - TRBJ2-5 14 TRBV5-1
TGTGCCAGCAGCTTGGATAGCAATCAGCCCCAGCATTTT CASSLDSNQPQHF few - TRBJ1-5 13 TRBV5-4
TGTGCCAGCAGTTACTCCCCAGGGATCCAATTGAATGGCTACACCTTC CASSYSPGIQLNGYTF - - TRBJ1-2 16 TRBV6-5
TGTGCCAGCAGCTTGCCGGGGGGCCAAAATACGCAGTATTTT CASSLPGGQNTQYF - - TRBJ2-3 14 TRBV5-4
TGTGCCAGCAGCCTCGGAAGGGGGCTACCTAGCTATGGCTACACCTTC CASSLGRGLPSYGYTF - TRBD1 TRBJ1-2 16 TRBV14
TGTGCCAGCAGCTTAGGGCTTATGAACACTGAAGCTTTCTTT CASSLGLMNTEAFF - - TRBJ1-1 14 TRBV5-6
TGTGCCAGCAGCTCGTCATTTCCCGGGGACAGGGGCTATGGCTACACCTTC CASSSSFPGDRGYGYTF - TRBD1 TRBJ1-2 17 TRBV7-2
TGTGCCAGCAGCGGCGGACAGGGACGTCCTTTGGATACGCAGTATTTT CASSGGQGRPLDTQYF few TRBD1 TRBJ2-3 16 TRBV7-2
TGTGCCAGCAGCTTGGGCCAGTTCAATCAGCCCCAGCATTTT CASSLGQFNQPQHF few - TRBJ1-5 14 TRBV5-5
TGTGCCAGCAGGCTAAACCCGGGGGGCGGGAACGAGCAGTACTTC CASRLNPGGGNEQYF - - TRBJ2-7 15 TRBV6-6
TGTGCCAGCAGCTTAGGGCCCCTAGTCTCCTACAATGAGCAGTTCTTC CASSLGPLVSYNEQFF - - TRBJ2-1 16 TRBV7-2
TGTGCCAGCAGCCGCCCTACAGGGAGCTCCTATAATTCACCCCTCCACTTT CASSRPTGSSYNSPLHF - - TRBJ1-6 17 TRBV7-9
TGCAGCGTGGGGGTACGCGGGGGAGGGGAGCAGTTCTTC CSVGVRGGGEQFF - TRBD2 TRBJ2-1 13 TRBV29-1
TGTGCCAGCAGGCCTCCGGGACAGCTACAAGAGACCCAGTACTTC CASRPPGQLQETQYF - TRBD1 TRBJ2-5 15 TRBV27
TGTGCCAGCAGACCTAGGGTAATGAACTACGAGCAGTACTTC CASRPRVMNYEQYF - - TRBJ2-7 14 TRBV2
TGTGCCAGCTCACCACGTTTTCAAAGGGGAGCCTTAAGTGAGCAGTTCTTC CASSPRFQRGALSEQFF - - TRBJ2-1 17 TRBV18
TGTGCCAGCAGCGACTTAGGGGGGGCGGAGACCCAGTACTTC CASSDLGGAETQYF - - TRBJ2-5 14 TRBV5-4
TGTGCCAGCAGCCCCCAGACTGAAGCTTTCTTT CASSPQTEAFF - - TRBJ1-1 11 TRBV7-9
TGTGCCATCAGGGTAAACGCCGAGCAGTACTTC CAIRVNAEQYF - - TRBJ2-7 11 TRBV10-3
TGCGCCAGCAGCTTGGAGGGTTATGGCTACACCTTC CASSLEGYGYTF few - TRBJ1-2 12 TRBV5-1
TGTGCCAGCAGCTTGTCCCTCGGGGACACCATATATTTT CASSLSLGDTIYF - - TRBJ1-3 13 TRBV7-2
TGTGCCAGTAGCTTCCGGGGGGGAACGAACACCGGGGAGCTGTTTTTT CASSFRGGTNTGELFF - TRBD2 TRBJ2-2 16 TRBV19
TGTGCCATCAGTGGACAGGGCGAAACCGGGGAGCTGTTTTTT CAISGQGETGELFF - TRBD1 TRBJ2-2 14 TRBV10-3